The rows below give T cell receptor beta chains drawn from one sample of a study of Ad26.COV2.S vaccination and SARS-CoV-2 variants. The repertoire was sequenced with immunoSEQ multiplex PCR; TCRdb's copy has only in-frame clones and lacks some. The table lists 240,000 or so clones, roughly 88% of them singletons, with around 11% in the top ten. Material: peripheral blood, obtained in a trial of Ad26.COV2.S vaccine versus placebo. These receptor sequences come from a person aged 18-60 years who received the Ad26.COV2.S COVID-19 vaccine or a placebo. The conserved cysteine and the conserved F or W are not part of the CDR3 here. Fields, in order: J gene, D gene, V gene, CDR3 protein. D genes are given only for firm matches.

J: TRBJ1-2
D: TRBD1
V: TRBV28
CDR3: ASTIEGQGRYYGYT

J: TRBJ2-7
D: NA
V: TRBV7-9
CDR3: ASSLEGGIYEQY

J: TRBJ2-7
D: NA
V: TRBV7-8
CDR3: ASSQDTLYEQY

J: TRBJ2-2
D: TRBD2
V: TRBV6-1
CDR3: ASSGTSGGANTGELF

J: TRBJ2-3
D: TRBD2
V: TRBV24-1
CDR3: ATSDPGLAGVGDTQY

J: TRBJ2-5
D: TRBD2
V: TRBV10-1
CDR3: ASSPLGLAGEETQY

J: TRBJ2-1
D: TRBD1
V: TRBV11-1
CDR3: ASSPRTGGIEQF

J: TRBJ2-5
D: NA
V: TRBV18
CDR3: ASSPPGRVGETQY

J: TRBJ2-1
D: TRBD2
V: TRBV2
CDR3: ASSGIAGDPNEQF

J: TRBJ1-1
D: NA
V: TRBV30
CDR3: AWSVRPLNTEAF

J: TRBJ2-3
D: TRBD2
V: TRBV6-5
CDR3: ATETSGTDTQY

J: TRBJ2-7
D: NA
V: TRBV7-2
CDR3: ASSPDSSSYEQY

J: TRBJ2-2
D: NA
V: TRBV30
CDR3: AWTLLGGGTGELF

J: TRBJ2-1
D: NA
V: TRBV13
CDR3: ASSPIGSVSEQF

J: TRBJ2-7
D: NA
V: TRBV29-1
CDR3: SVPGSGVGYEQY

J: TRBJ2-7
D: NA
V: TRBV7-9
CDR3: ASSLGAEVDEQY

J: TRBJ2-3
D: TRBD2
V: TRBV7-3
CDR3: ASSSSGFTDTQY

J: TRBJ2-7
D: NA
V: TRBV6-5
CDR3: ASSYSGQSYEQY

J: TRBJ1-1
D: NA
V: TRBV10-3
CDR3: AISLGLFATEAF

J: TRBJ2-7
D: NA
V: TRBV3-1/TRBV3-2
CDR3: ASSQGLGIHEQY

J: TRBJ2-2
D: NA
V: TRBV11-2
CDR3: ASSSIGAGELF

J: TRBJ2-2
D: NA
V: TRBV28
CDR3: ASSGPNTGELF